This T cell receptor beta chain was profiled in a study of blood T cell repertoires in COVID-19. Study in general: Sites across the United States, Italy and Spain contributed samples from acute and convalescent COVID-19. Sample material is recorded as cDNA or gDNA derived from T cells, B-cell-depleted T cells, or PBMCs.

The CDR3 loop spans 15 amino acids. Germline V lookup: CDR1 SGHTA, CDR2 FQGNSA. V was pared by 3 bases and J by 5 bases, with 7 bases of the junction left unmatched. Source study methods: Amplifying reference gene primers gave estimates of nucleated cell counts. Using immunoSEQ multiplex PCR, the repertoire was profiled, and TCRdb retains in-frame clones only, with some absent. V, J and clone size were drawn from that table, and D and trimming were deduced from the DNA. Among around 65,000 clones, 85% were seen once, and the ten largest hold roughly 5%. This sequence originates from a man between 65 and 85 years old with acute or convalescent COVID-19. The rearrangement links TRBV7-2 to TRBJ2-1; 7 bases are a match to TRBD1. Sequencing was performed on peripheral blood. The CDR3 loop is CASSFTGTVDNEQFF. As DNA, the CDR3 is TGTGCCAGCAGCTTTACCGGGACAGTCGACAATGAGCAGTTCTTC. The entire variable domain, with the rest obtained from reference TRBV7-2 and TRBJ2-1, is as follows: GAGVSQSPSNKVTEKGKDVELRCDPISGHTALYWYRQSLGQGLEFLIYFQGNSAPDKSGLPSDRFSAERTGGSVSTLTIQRTQQEDSAVYLCASSFTGTVDNEQFFGPGTRLTVL.